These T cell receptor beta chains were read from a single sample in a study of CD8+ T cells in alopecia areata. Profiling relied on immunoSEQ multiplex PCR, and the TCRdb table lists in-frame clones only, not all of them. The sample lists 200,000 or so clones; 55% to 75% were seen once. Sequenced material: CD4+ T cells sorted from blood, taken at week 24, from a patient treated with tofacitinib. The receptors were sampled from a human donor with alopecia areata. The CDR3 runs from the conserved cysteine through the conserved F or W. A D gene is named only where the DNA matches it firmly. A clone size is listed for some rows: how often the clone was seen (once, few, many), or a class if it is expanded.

TGTGCCAGCAGCTTAGTTACTAACGAGCAGTACTTC	CASSLVTNEQYF	TRBV7-2	.	TRBJ2-7	.
TGTGCCAGCAGCTTAGGAGGGTCCGGGGCCAACGTCCTGACTTTC	CASSLGGSGANVLTF	TRBV7-6	.	TRBJ2-6	.
TGCGCCAGCAGCTTACCGGGCTACAATGAGCAGTTCTTC	CASSLPGYNEQFF	TRBV5-1	.	TRBJ2-1	.
TGCAGCGTTGAGTTAGAGACCCAGTACTTC	CSVELETQYF	TRBV29-1	.	TRBJ2-5	.
TGCGCCAGCAGCCCCCTGGTGACAGATACGCAGTATTTT	CASSPLVTDTQYF	TRBV5-1	.	TRBJ2-3	.
TGTGCCAGCAGCTTGGGCCGAGTCAATGAGCAGTTCTTC	CASSLGRVNEQFF	TRBV5-4	.	TRBJ2-1	.
TGTGCCAGCAGCCCCCGAGGACAGCCAGACGAGACCCAGTACTTC	CASSPRGQPDETQYF	TRBV21-1	few	TRBJ2-5	.
TGTGCCTGGAGTGTACCTACCCAAGAGACCCAGTACTTC	CAWSVPTQETQYF	TRBV30	.	TRBJ2-5	.
TGTGCCAGCAGTTTGGTTGCCGCTATCTCGGGCTACACCTTC	CASSLVAAISGYTF	TRBV28	.	TRBJ1-2	.
TGCAGCGTTGAATCGGAGGGCTACGAGCAGTACTTC	CSVESEGYEQYF	TRBV29-1	.	TRBJ2-7	.
TGCGCCAGCAGCCAAACCGGGGACAGCACAGATACGCAGTATTTT	CASSQTGDSTDTQYF	TRBV4-3	few	TRBJ2-3	.
TGTGCCAGCAGTGGGGGGACTAGCGGGAGAGCTGATACGCAGTATTTT	CASSGGTSGRADTQYF	TRBV28	.	TRBJ2-3	TRBD2
TGCGCCAGCAGCTTGGCCCCCCCCGGGACAGGGAACAATGAGCAGTTCTTC	CASSLAPPGTGNNEQFF	TRBV5-1	.	TRBJ2-1	TRBD1
TGTGCCAGCAGCATAGGACAGGGATTTCTTGGCTACACCTTC	CASSIGQGFLGYTF	TRBV7-9	few	TRBJ1-2	TRBD1
TGTGCCAGTAGTATGTTGGCAGATACGCAGTATTTT	CASSMLADTQYF	TRBV19	few	TRBJ2-3	.
TGTGCCAGCAGCGTAGCCTTGGCAGACGAGCAGTACTTC	CASSVALADEQYF	TRBV9	.	TRBJ2-7	.
TGTGCCATCAGTGGCCGTGCCACATGGGACGGCTCCTACGAGCAGTACTTC	CAISGRATWDGSYEQYF	TRBV10-3	.	TRBJ2-7	.
TGTGCCAGCAGCAACACAGGGTCTAACGCTGGCTACACCTTC	CASSNTGSNAGYTF	TRBV28	.	TRBJ1-2	.
TGTGCCAGCAGTGAACAGTCAACTAATGAAAAACTGTTTTTT	CASSEQSTNEKLFF	TRBV2	.	TRBJ1-4	.
TGTGCCAGCAGCTTAGTCGGCGTTAACAATGAGCAGTTCTTC	CASSLVGVNNEQFF	TRBV13	few	TRBJ2-1	.
TGTGCCAGCACCTCCCTGGGGGAGGGGGAGACCCAGTACTTC	CASTSLGEGETQYF	TRBV28	.	TRBJ2-5	TRBD2
TGTGCCAGCAGACAGGCGGAGACCCAGTACTTC	CASRQAETQYF	TRBV19	.	TRBJ2-5	.
TGTGCCAGCAGTGAATATTTGGGGGTGAACTATGGCTACACCTTC	CASSEYLGVNYGYTF	TRBV25-1	.	TRBJ1-2	.
TGTGCCATCAGTGAGGCACCGGGACTAGCGGGAGGCTATACGCAGTATTTT	CAISEAPGLAGGYTQYF	TRBV10-3	few	TRBJ2-3	TRBD2
TGTGCCATCAGTGCGGGGCGCGATCAGCCCCAGCATTTT	CAISAGRDQPQHF	TRBV10-3	once	TRBJ1-5	.
TGTGCCAGCAGCCAGAGTCTCACCCCTGGGGGTGAGCAGTTCTTC	CASSQSLTPGGEQFF	TRBV7-7	few	TRBJ2-1	.
TGCAGCGTTTATGGCGGGGGACACCTAAGCACAGATACGCAGTATTTT	CSVYGGGHLSTDTQYF	TRBV29-1	.	TRBJ2-3	.